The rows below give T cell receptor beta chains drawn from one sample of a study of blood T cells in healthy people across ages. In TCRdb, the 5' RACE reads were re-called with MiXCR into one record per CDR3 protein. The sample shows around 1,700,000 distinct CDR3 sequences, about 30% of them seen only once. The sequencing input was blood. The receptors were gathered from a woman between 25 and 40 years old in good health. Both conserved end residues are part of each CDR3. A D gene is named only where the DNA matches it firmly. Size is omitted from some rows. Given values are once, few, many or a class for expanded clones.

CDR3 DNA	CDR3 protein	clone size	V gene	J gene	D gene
TGTGCCATCAGTGAAGGGACTAGCGGGGGGGCCTACGAGCAGTACTTC	CAISEGTSGGAYEQYF	NA	TRBV10-3	TRBJ2-7	TRBD2
TGCAGTGCTACTATCGACAGGGATCAGCCCCAGCATTTT	CSATIDRDQPQHF	NA	TRBV20-1	TRBJ1-5	TRBD1
TGTGCCAGCACCCTTAGCGGTTCGGGGACAGATACGCAGTATTTT	CASTLSGSGTDTQYF	NA	TRBV9	TRBJ2-3	NA
TGTGCCAGCAGCAACGGACTCACAGATACGCAGTATTTT	CASSNGLTDTQYF	few	TRBV3-1	TRBJ2-3	NA
TGTGCCACCAGCCTAGGGGCTAGCGGGAGCAATGAGCAGTTCTTC	CATSLGASGSNEQFF	many	TRBV15	TRBJ2-1	TRBD2
TGTGCCAGCAGCCAAGATCTTGGGGGCACAGATACGCAGTATTTT	CASSQDLGGTDTQYF	few	TRBV3-1	TRBJ2-3	NA
TGCAGCGTTACCCCTAGCGGGGGGAGCACAGATACGCAGTATTTT	CSVTPSGGSTDTQYF	NA	TRBV29-1	TRBJ2-3	TRBD2
TGTGCCAGCAGTGGACCGGGACGGGGCTATGGCTACACCTTC	CASSGPGRGYGYTF	NA	TRBV28	TRBJ1-2	NA
TGCAGCGTTGAAGATTCAAGGGAGGGGGAACGGGTGTACTTC	CSVEDSREGERVYF	few	TRBV29-1	TRBJ2-4	NA
TGTGCCAGCAGCCTTTCGGGACAGCATGCTGGCTACACCTTC	CASSLSGQHAGYTF	few	TRBV13	TRBJ1-2	TRBD1
TGTGCCAGCAGCTTAACCGGGTTCCATGGGCAAGAGACCCAGTACTTC	CASSLTGFHGQETQYF	few	TRBV7-2	TRBJ2-5	NA
TGTGCCACCAGTGATTCGCAGCGGGGGTCGGGCTACGAGCAGTACTTC	CATSDSQRGSGYEQYF	few	TRBV24-1	TRBJ2-7	TRBD2
TGTGCCACCAGCAGAGGGGGAGAGGGTGAAGCTTTCTTT	CATSRGGEGEAFF	few	TRBV15	TRBJ1-1	NA
TGTGCCATCAGTGATAGGGACAGGGAAGAGACCCAGTACTTC	CAISDRDREETQYF	few	TRBV10-3	TRBJ2-5	TRBD1
TGTGCCATCAGTGCGGCTAGCGGATACAATGAGCAGTTCTTC	CAISAASGYNEQFF	NA	TRBV10-3	TRBJ2-1	TRBD2
TGTGCCACCAGCAAAAAGTCACGAGACAGGGGCTACAATGAGCAGTTCTTC	CATSKKSRDRGYNEQFF	few	TRBV15	TRBJ2-1	TRBD1
TGTGCCAGCAGCTCCGGCCAGCGGGAGGCCTATTACAATGAGCAGTTCTTC	CASSSGQREAYYNEQFF	NA	TRBV7-2	TRBJ2-1	TRBD2
TGTGCCAGCAGCACCGACAGGGTCCGCTCACCCCTCCACTTT	CASSTDRVRSPLHF	few	TRBV6-6	TRBJ1-6	TRBD1
TGTGCCAGCAGTTATTCGGTCGGGGTCGAGGATTCACCCCTCCACTTT	CASSYSVGVEDSPLHF	NA	TRBV6-5	TRBJ1-6	NA
TGTGCCAGCAGCCCCGGGACAGGGTCGAATGGCTACACCTTC	CASSPGTGSNGYTF	NA	TRBV7-2	TRBJ1-2	TRBD1
TGCAGTGCTTCAGAATGGGGTGCCTTTACCTACAATGAGCAGTACTTC	CSASEWGAFTYNEQYF	NA	TRBV20-1	TRBJ2-5	NA
TGTGCCAGCAGTCTCACAATTGGACAAATTATCGACTCTGGGGCCAACGTCCTGACTTTC	CASSLTIGQIIDSGANVLTF	few	TRBV3-1	TRBJ2-6	NA
TGTGCCAGCAGCTTAGGGGACCCTGAGCAGTTCTTC	CASSLGDPEQFF	NA	TRBV7-9	TRBJ2-1	NA
TGCGCCAGCAGCTTGGCTTCTAGGGGCACTGGCGAAACTAGCACAGATACGCAGTATTTT	CASSLASRGTGETSTDTQYF	few	TRBV5-1	TRBJ2-3	NA
TGTGCCAGCAGCCAAGCGGCGGCCCAAGAGACCCAGTACTTC	CASSQAAAQETQYF	NA	TRBV14	TRBJ2-5	NA
TGTGCCAGCAGCCCCACAGGGGAAGGGAGCTATGGCTACACCTTC	CASSPTGEGSYGYTF	many	TRBV28	TRBJ1-2	TRBD1
TGTGCCAGCAGTTTCTGGGATTTGGGAAACAATGAGCAGTTCTTC	CASSFWDLGNNEQFF	few	TRBV12-3/TRBV12-4	TRBJ2-1	NA
TGTGCCAGCAGTGAAGGGCGCCAGTACAATGAGCAGTTCTTC	CASSEGRQYNEQFF	NA	TRBV2	TRBJ2-1	NA
TGCGCCAGCAGCTTGGTAGGGACCATATACAATGAGCAGTTCTTC	CASSLVGTIYNEQFF	NA	TRBV5-1	TRBJ2-1	NA
TGTGCCAGCAGTTTTTCGGTAGCCAAAAACATTCAGTACTTC	CASSFSVAKNIQYF	NA	TRBV12-3/TRBV12-4	TRBJ2-4	NA
TGCGCCAGCAGCCAAGATTCACCCCAAAGGACGGATACGCAGTATTTT	CASSQDSPQRTDTQYF	NA	TRBV4-1	TRBJ2-3	NA
TGCGCCAGCAGTGATTGGAGCATATCCCAAGAGACCCAGTACTTC	CASSDWSISQETQYF	NA	TRBV10-2	TRBJ2-5	NA
TGTGCCAGCATCGGGGGAACTAGCGGGGCCGTAGATGAGCAGTTCTTC	CASIGGTSGAVDEQFF	few	TRBV12-3/TRBV12-4	TRBJ2-1	TRBD2
TGCGCCAGCCCAAAGGCCCGACCGGGACTAGCGGGTCACGAGCAGTACTTC	CASPKARPGLAGHEQYF	NA	TRBV4-1	TRBJ2-7	TRBD2
TGTGCCAGCAGTCGGCAGGGAAATGAAGCTTTCTTT	CASSRQGNEAFF	NA	TRBV2	TRBJ1-1	NA
TGTGCCAGCAGCTTTCCGCTGGGACAGGGGGGATCCTACGAGCAGTACTTC	CASSFPLGQGGSYEQYF	NA	TRBV11-2	TRBJ2-7	TRBD1
TGTGCCAGCAGCTCCTCCGGACAGTACACTGAAGCTTTCTTT	CASSSSGQYTEAFF	NA	TRBV3-1	TRBJ1-1	NA
TGCGCCAGCAGTGAAGGCAGAACTAGCACAGATACGCAGTATTTT	CASSEGRTSTDTQYF	NA	TRBV10-1	TRBJ2-3	NA
TGTGCCAGCAGCGGAGTAGCGAATCCTAGCACAGATACGCAGTATTTT	CASSGVANPSTDTQYF	NA	TRBV9	TRBJ2-3	NA
TGTGCCAGCGGGACTCAGGGGTCACCCCTCCACTTT	CASGTQGSPLHF	NA	TRBV28	TRBJ1-6	NA
TGTGCCAGCAGTATACAGGGCCCAAGAGGAGAGCAGTTCTTC	CASSIQGPRGEQFF	few	TRBV12-3/TRBV12-4	TRBJ2-1	NA
TGCAGTGCTAGAGATTCCCCGGGTACTCAGCCCCAGCATTTT	CSARDSPGTQPQHF	NA	TRBV20-1	TRBJ1-5	NA
TGTGCCAGCAGTCCCTTGGGTGCGGGCCAGCAGTACTTC	CASSPLGAGQQYF	few	TRBV12-3/TRBV12-4	TRBJ2-7	NA
TGTGCCAGCAGTTTACACCCGGGGGGTGCCTACGAGCAGTACTTC	CASSLHPGGAYEQYF	once	TRBV12-3/TRBV12-4	TRBJ2-7	TRBD2
TGTGCCAGCAGTTACCATACTAGCGGGAGTTCCTACAATGAGCAGTTCTTC	CASSYHTSGSSYNEQFF	few	TRBV6-2/TRBV6-3	TRBJ2-1	TRBD2
TGTGCCAGTAGCCGGGACTCCCAATCCGAGCAGTACTTC	CASSRDSQSEQYF	NA	TRBV19	TRBJ2-7	NA
TGTGCCAGCAGCTTGATTAGCGGGAGTAATGAGCAGTTCTTC	CASSLISGSNEQFF	few	TRBV5-5	TRBJ2-1	TRBD2
TGCGCCAGCAGCTTGGGGGGCGGGAGGATACCGTACGAGCAGTACTTC	CASSLGGGRIPYEQYF	few	TRBV5-1	TRBJ2-7	TRBD2
TGTGCCAGCAGCCAAACCTCGGGTACGAGGCCCCAGCATTTT	CASSQTSGTRPQHF	once	TRBV28	TRBJ1-5	NA
TGTGCCACCACTGACGGACAGGGACGGGGTTCACCCCTCCACTTT	CATTDGQGRGSPLHF	NA	TRBV28	TRBJ1-6	TRBD1
TGCGCCAGCAGCTTGGGACAGCCCTCCTACGAGCAGTACTTC	CASSLGQPSYEQYF	many	TRBV12-3/TRBV12-4	TRBJ2-7	TRBD1